The count of the clone carrying this TCR beta chain is one. Its cognate antigen is unknown. The V and J ends lost 3 bases and 1 base, in that order; junction bases with no gene match: 6. The CDR3 length is 15 residues. From germline, CDR1 is GTSNPN and CDR2 SVGIG (reference sequence). These data come from a study of T cell responses to AZD1222 COVID-19 vaccine. Findings of the study overall: Only a handful of individuals given AZD1222 were seropositive at baseline. A mostly white British donor set with more females was recruited, and clonal diversity was possibly underestimated. The peak T cell response came first, and repertoires were sampled only after it. Vaccine-associated CD4 TCRs spanned spike, dominant at 160-218 and 743-854.

Sequencing was performed with immunoSEQ multiplex PCR; in TCRdb, only in-frame clones are kept and a portion is missing. The table shows roughly 180,000 clones, with 92% occurring only once. This chain joins TRBV30 and TRBJ1-1; 9 bases match TRBD1. This TCR was recovered from an adult who received the AZD1222 COVID-19 vaccine. The sample consisted of peripheral blood, taken 28 days after the second AZD1222 dose. The CDR3 DNA reads as TGTGCCTGGAGGCTGATGACAGGGGGGAACACTGAAGCTTTCTTT. Its translation is CAWRLMTGGNTEAFF.